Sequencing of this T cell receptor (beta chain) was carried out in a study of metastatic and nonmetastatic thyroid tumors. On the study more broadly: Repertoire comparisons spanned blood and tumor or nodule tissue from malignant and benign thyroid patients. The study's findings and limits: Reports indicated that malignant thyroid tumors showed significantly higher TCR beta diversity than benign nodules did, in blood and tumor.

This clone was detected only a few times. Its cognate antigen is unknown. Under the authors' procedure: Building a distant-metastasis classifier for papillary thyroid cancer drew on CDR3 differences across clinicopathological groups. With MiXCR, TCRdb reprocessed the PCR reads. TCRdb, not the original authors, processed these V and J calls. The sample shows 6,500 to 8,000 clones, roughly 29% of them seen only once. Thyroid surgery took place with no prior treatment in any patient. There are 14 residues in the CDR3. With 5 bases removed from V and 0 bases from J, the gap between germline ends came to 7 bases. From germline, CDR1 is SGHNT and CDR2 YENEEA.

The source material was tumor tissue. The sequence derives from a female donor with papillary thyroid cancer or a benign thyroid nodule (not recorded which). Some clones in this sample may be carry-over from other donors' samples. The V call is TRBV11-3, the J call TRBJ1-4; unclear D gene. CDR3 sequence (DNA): TGTGCCAGCAGCGTTTCTGCAACTAATGAAAAACTGTTTTTT. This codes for CASSVSATNEKLFF. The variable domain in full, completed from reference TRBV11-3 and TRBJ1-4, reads EAGVVQSPRYKIIEKKQPVAFWCNPISGHNTLYWYLQNLGQGPELLIRYENEEAVDDSQLPKDRFSAERLKGVDSTLKIQPAELGDSAVYLCASSVSATNEKLFFGSGTQLSVL.